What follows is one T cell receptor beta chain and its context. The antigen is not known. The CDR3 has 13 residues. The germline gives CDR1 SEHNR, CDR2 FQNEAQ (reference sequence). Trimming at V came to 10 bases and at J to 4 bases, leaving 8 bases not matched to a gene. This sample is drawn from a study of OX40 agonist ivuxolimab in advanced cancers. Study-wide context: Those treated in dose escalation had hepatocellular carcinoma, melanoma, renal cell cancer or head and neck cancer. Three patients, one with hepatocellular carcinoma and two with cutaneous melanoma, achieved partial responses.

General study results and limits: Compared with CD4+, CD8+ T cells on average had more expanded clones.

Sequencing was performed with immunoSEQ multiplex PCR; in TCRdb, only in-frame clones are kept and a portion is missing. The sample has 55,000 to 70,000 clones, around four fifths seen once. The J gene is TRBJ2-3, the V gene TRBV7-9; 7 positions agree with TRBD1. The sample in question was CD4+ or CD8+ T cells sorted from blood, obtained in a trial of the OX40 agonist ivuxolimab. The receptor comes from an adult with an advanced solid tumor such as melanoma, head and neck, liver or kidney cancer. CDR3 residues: CANERQGPDTQYF. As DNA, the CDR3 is TGTGCCAACGAGAGACAGGGCCCAGATACGCAGTATTTT.